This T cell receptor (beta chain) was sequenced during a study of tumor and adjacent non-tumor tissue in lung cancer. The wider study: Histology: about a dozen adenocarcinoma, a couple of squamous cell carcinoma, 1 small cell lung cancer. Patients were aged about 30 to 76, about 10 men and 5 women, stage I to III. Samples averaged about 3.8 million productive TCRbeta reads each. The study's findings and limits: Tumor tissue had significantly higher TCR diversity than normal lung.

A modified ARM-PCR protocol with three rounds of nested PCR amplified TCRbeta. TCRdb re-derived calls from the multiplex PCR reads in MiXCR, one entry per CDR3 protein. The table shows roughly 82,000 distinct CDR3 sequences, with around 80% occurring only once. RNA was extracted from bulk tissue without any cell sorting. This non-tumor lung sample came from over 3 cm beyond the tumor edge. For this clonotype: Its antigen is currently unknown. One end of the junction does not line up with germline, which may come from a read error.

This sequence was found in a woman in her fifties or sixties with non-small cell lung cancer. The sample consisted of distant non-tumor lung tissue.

CDR3 residues: CASSLWGQLTTDKQYF. The CDR3 nucleotides read TGTGCCAGCAGCTTGTGGGGCCAGCTAACGACAGATAAGCAGTATTTC. The chain is built from TRBV11-2 and TRBJ2-3, with a possible D match to TRBD1 (5 bases). Germline CDR1 SGHAT, CDR2 FQNNGV. The CDR3 contains 16 residues.